Included here is one T cell receptor (beta chain) sequence, with context. The sample is drawn from a study of blood T cell repertoires in COVID-19. Looking at the study overall: Material from acute and convalescent COVID-19 was sourced from the United States, Italy and Spain. Nucleic acid was either cDNA or gDNA, and it came from T cells, B-cell-depleted T cells, or PBMCs.

Per the original data handling: Estimates of nucleated cell counts were drawn from the amplification of reference gene primers. The repertoire was sequenced with immunoSEQ multiplex PCR; TCRdb's copy has only in-frame clones and lacks some. The V and J calls and clone size come from that table; D and trimming were worked out from the DNA. The sample has hundreds of thousands of clones; roughly 90% are singletons. The CDR3 is made up of 14 amino acids. The germline V and J ends were trimmed by 6 bases and 6 bases, with 17 bases remaining between them. Germline assignment: CDR1 SQVTM and CDR2 ANQGSEA. This clonotype originated in a man between 60 and 75 years old who had recovered from COVID-19. The V call is TRBV29-1, the J call TRBJ2-2, with D possibly being TRBD1 (5 bases). The specimen sequenced was peripheral blood. CDR3: CSVFHTGAPGELFF. The CDR3 region has the DNA TGCAGCGTGTTCCATACAGGAGCCCCCGGGGAGCTGTTTTTT.